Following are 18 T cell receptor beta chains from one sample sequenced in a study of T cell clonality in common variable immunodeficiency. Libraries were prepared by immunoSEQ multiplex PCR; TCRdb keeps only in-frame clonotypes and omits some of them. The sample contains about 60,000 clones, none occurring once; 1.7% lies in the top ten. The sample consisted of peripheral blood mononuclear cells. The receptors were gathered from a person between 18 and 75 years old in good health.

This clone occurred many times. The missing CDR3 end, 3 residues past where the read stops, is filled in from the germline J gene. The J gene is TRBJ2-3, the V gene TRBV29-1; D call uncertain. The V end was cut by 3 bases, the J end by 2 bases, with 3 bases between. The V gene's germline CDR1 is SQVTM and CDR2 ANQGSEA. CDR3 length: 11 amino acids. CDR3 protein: CSVDFTDTQYF. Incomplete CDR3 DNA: TGCAGCGTTGACTTCACAGATACG.

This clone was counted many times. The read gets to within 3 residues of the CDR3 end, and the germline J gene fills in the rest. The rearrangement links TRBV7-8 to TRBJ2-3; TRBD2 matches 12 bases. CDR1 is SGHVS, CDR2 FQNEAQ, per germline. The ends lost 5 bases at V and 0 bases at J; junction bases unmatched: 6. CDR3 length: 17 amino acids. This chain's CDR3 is CASSTGTSGFSTDTQYF. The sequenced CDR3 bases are TGTGCCAGCAGCACCGGGACTAGCGGGTTTAGCACAGATACG.

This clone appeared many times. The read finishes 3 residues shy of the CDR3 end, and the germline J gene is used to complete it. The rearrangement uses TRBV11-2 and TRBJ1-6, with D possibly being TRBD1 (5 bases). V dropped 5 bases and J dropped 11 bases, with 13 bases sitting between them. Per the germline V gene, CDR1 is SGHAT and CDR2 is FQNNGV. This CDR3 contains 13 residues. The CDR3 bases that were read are TGTGCCAGCAGCCATGGTGGGGGGACACCC. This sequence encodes CASSHGGGTP. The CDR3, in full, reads CASSHGGGTPLHF.

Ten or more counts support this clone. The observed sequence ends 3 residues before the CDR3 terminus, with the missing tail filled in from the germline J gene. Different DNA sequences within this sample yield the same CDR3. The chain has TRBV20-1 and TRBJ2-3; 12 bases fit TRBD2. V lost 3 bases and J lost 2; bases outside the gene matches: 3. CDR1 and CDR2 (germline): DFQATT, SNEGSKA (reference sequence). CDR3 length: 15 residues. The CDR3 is CSARWTSGVTDTQYF. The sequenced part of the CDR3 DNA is TGCAGTGCTAGGTGGACTAGCGGGGTCACAGATACG.

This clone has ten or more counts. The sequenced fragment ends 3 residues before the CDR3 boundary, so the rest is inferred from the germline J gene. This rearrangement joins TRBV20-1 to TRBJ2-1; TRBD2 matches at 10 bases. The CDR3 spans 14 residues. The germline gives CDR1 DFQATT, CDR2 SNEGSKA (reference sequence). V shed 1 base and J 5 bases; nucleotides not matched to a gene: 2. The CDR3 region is CSARVLAGNNEQFF. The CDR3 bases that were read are TGCAGTGCTAGAGTACTAGCGGGGAACAATGAG.

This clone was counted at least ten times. Here the CDR3 reads CASSLGSWSQGGEQYF. Incomplete CDR3 DNA: TGTGCCAGCAGTTTAGGAAGCTGGTCCCAAGGGGGCGAG. This sequence joins TRBV12-3 or TRBV12-4 and TRBJ2-7, with D possibly TRBD1 on 6 matching bases. The observed sequence ends 3 residues before the CDR3 terminus, with the missing tail filled in from the germline J gene. CDR3 length: 16 amino acids. The ends were cut back, 1 base at V and 6 bases at J, with 19 bases in the middle.

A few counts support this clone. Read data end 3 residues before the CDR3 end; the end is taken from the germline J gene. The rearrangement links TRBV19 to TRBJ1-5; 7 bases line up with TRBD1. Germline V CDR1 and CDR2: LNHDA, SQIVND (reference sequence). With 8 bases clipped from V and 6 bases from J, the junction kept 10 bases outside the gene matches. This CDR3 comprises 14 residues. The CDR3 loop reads CASGKTGPGQPQHF. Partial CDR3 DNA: TGTGCCAGTGGCAAGACAGGGCCTGGTCAGCCC.

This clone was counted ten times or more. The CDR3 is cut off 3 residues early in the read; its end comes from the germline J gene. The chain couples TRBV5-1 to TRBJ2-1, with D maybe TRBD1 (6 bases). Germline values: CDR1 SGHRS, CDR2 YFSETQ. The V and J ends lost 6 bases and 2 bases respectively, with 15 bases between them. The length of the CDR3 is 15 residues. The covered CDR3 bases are TGCGCCAGCACCAATGACAGGCGTGCCTACAATGAG. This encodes CASTNDRRAYNE. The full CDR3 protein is CASTNDRRAYNEQFF.

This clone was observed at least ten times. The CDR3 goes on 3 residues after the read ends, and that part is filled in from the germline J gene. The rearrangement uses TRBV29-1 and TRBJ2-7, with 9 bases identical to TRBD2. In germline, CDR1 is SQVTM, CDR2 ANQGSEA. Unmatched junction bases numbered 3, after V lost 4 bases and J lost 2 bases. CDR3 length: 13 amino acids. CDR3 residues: CSVASGITYEQYF. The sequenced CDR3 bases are TGCAGCGTTGCTAGCGGGATCACCTACGAG.

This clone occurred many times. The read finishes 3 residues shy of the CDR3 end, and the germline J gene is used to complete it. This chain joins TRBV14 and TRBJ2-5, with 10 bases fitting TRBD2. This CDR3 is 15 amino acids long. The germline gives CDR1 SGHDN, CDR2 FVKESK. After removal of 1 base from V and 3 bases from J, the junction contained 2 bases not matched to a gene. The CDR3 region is CASSQATSGEETQYF. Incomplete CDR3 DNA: TGTGCCAGCAGCCAAGCAACTAGCGGGGAAGAGACC.

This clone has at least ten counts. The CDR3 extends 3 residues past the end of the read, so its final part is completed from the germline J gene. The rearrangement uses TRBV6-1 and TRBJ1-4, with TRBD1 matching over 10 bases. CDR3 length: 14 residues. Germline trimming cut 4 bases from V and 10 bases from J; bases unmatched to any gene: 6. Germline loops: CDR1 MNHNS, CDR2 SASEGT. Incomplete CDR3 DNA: TGTGCCAGCAGTGCCGGGACAGGGGAGGCAAAA. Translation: CASSAGTGEAK. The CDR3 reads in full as CASSAGTGEAKLFF.

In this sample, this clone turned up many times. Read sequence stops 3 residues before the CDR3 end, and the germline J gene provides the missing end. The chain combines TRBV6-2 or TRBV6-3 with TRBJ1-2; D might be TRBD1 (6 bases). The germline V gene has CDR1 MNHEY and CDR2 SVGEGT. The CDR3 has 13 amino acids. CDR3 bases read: TGTGCCAGCAGGATCGACAGGACGAGAGGC. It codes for CASRIDRTRG. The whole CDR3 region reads CASRIDRTRGYTF.

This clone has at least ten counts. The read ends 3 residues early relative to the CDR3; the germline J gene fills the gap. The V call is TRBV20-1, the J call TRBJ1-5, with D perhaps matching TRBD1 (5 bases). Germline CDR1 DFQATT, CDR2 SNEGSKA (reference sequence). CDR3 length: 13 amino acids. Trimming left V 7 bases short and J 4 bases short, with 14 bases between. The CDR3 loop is CSVTRGVNQPQHF. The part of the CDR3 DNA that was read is TGCAGTGTCACCAGAGGGGTGAATCAGCCC.

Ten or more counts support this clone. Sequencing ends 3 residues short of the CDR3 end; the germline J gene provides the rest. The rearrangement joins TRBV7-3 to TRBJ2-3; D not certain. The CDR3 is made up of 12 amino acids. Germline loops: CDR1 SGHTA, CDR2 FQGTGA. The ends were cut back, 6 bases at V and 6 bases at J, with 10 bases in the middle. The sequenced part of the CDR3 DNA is TGTGCCAGCAGTTTATCCCCGGATACG. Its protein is CASSLSPDT. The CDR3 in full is CASSLSPDTQYF. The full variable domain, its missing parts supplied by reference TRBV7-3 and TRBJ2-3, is GAGVSQTPSNKVTEKGKYVELRCDPISGHTALYWYRQSLGQGPEFLIYFQGTGAADDSGLPNDRFFAVRPEGSVSTLKIQRTERGDSAVYLCASSLSPDTQYFGPGTRLTVL.

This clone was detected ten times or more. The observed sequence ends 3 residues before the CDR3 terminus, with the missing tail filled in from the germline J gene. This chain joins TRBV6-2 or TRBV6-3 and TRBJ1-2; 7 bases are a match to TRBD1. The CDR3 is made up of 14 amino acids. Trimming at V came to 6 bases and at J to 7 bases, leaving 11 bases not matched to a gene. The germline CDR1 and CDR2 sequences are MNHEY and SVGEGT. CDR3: CASRSPDRVSGYTF. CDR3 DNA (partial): TGTGCCAGCAGATCTCCTGACAGGGTCTCTGGC.

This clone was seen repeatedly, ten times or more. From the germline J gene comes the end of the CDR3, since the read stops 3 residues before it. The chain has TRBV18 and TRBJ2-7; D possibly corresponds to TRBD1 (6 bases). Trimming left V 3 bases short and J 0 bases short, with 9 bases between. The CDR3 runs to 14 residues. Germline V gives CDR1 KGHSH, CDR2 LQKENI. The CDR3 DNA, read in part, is TGTGCCAGCTCACCGGGACAACCCTCCTACGAG. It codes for CASSPGQPSYE. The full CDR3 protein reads CASSPGQPSYEQYF.

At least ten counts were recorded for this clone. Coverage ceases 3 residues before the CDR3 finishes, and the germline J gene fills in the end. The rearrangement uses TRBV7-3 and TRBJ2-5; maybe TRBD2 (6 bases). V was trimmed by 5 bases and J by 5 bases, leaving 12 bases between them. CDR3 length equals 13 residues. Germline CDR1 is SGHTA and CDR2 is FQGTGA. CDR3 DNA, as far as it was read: TGTGCCAGCAGCCCCGGTCGGGGGGAGACC. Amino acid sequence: CASSPGRGET. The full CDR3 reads CASSPGRGETQYF.

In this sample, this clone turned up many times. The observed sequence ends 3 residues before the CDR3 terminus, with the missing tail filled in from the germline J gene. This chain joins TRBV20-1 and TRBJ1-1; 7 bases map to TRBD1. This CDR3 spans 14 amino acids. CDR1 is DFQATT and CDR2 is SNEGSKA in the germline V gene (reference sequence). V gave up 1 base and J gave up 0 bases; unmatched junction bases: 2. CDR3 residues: CSARAGTVNTEAFF. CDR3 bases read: TGCAGTGCTAGAGCCGGGACAGTGAACACTGAA.